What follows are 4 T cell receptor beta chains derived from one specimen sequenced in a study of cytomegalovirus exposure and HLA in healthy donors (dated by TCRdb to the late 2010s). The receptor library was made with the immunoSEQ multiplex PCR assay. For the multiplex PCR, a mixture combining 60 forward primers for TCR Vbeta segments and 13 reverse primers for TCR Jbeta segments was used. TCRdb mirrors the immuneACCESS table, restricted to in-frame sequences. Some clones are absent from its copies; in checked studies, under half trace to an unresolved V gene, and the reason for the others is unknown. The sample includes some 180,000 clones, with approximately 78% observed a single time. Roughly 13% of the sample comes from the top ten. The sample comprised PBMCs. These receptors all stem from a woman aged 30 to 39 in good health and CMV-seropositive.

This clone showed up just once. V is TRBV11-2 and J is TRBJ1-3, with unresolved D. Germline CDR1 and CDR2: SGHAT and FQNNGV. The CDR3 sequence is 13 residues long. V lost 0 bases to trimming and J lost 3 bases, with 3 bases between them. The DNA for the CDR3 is TGTGCCAGCAGCTTAGATTATGGAAACACCATATATTTT. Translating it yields CASSLDYGNTIYF.

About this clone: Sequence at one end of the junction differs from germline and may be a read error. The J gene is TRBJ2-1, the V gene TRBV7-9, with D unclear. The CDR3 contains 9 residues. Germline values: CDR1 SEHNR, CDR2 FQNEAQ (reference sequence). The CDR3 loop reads CSRTDEQFF. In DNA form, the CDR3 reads TGTTCCAGAACAGACGAGCAGTTCTTC.

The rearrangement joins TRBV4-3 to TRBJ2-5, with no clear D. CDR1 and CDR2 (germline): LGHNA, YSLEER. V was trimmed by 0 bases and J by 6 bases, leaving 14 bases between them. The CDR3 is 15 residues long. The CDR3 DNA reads TGCGCCAGCAGCCAAGATTTAACGAGTTCCCAGACCCAGTACTTC. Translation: CASSQDLTSSQTQYF.

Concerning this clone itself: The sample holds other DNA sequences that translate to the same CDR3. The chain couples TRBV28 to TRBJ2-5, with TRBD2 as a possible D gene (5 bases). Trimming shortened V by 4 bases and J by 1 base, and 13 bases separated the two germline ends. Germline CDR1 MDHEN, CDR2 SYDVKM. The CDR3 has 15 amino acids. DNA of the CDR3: TGTGCCAGCAGTTCGGGATTGACCCTCCAAGAGACCCAGTACTTC. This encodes CASSSGLTLQETQYF. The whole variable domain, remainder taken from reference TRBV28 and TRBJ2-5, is DVKVTQSSRYLVKRTGEKVFLECVQDMDHENMFWYRQDPGLGLRLIYFSYDVKMKEKGDIPEGYSVSREKKERFSLILESASTNQTSMYLCASSSGLTLQETQYFGPGTRLLVL.